A selection of T cell receptor beta chains follows, all from one sample in a study of cytomegalovirus exposure and HLA in healthy donors. Some clones are missing from TCRdb's copy, which holds only in-frame ones; the method was immunoSEQ multiplex PCR. The sample includes 260,000 or so clones, 90% of them seen just once. Sequencing was carried out using PBMCs. All receptors come from a woman in her twenties or thirties in good health and CMV-seronegative. CDR3s include the opening cysteine and the closing phenylalanine or tryptophan. D genes are given only for firm matches. A row's size may be missing; if present it is once, few, many or a size class.

CDR3 | DNA | J | size | D | V
CASSYVPGQGAFYEQYF | TGTGCCAGCAGCTACGTCCCGGGACAGGGGGCTTTCTACGAGCAGTACTTC | TRBJ2-7 | . | TRBD1 | TRBV5-5
CASSFTPTSGPYIEQFF | TGCGCCAGCAGCTTCACCCCGACTAGCGGGCCCTACATTGAGCAGTTCTTC | TRBJ2-1 | . | TRBD2 | TRBV5-1
CASSLVWGSDTQYF | TGTGCCAGCAGCTTAGTATGGGGGTCGGATACGCAGTATTTT | TRBJ2-3 | . | . | TRBV7-8
CASSPDRGGTGELFF | TGTGCCAGCAGTCCGGACAGGGGAGGGACCGGGGAGCTGTTTTTT | TRBJ2-2 | few | TRBD1 | TRBV6-5
CASSLAGIRQETQYF | TGTGCCAGCAGCTTAGCGGGGATTCGGCAAGAGACCCAGTACTTC | TRBJ2-5 | . | . | TRBV7-7
CASSTQPRYEQYF | TGTGCCAGCAGCACCCAGCCTAGGTACGAGCAGTACTTC | TRBJ2-7 | . | . | TRBV7-2
CASSLVTGGPYEQYF | TGTGCCAGCAGCTTAGTTACGGGAGGACCCTACGAGCAGTACTTC | TRBJ2-7 | . | TRBD2 | TRBV13
CASSSPLRDSNGEQYF | TGTGCCAGCAGTTCCCCCCTCCGGGACTCCAACGGCGAGCAGTACTTC | TRBJ2-7 | . | . | TRBV27
CASSLRFTRGELFF | TGTGCCAGCAGCTTAAGATTCACTCGCGGGGAGCTGTTTTTT | TRBJ2-2 | . | . | TRBV11-2
CASRASGMVDTQYF | TGTGCCAGCAGAGCTAGCGGGATGGTAGATACGCAGTATTTT | TRBJ2-3 | once | TRBD2 | TRBV7-9
CASSFGGAGGSYEQYF | TGTGCCAGCAGCTTCGGAGGGGCAGGTGGGTCGTACGAGCAGTACTTC | TRBJ2-7 | . | . | TRBV7-3
CASSPLGTGETQYF | TGTGCCAGCTCACCACTTGGGACAGGGGAGACCCAGTACTTC | TRBJ2-5 | . | TRBD1 | TRBV18
CASSQDPRGYTDTQYF | TGCGCCAGCAGCCAAGATCCCCGGGGGTACACAGATACGCAGTATTTT | TRBJ2-3 | . | . | TRBV4-3
CASSEGLLAGVYNEQFF | TGTGCCAGCAGTGAAGGACTACTAGCGGGAGTTTACAATGAGCAGTTCTTC | TRBJ2-1 | . | TRBD2 | TRBV6-1
CASSLALGQIYEQYF | TGTGCCAGCAGCTTAGCGCTGGGACAAATCTACGAGCAGTACTTC | TRBJ2-7 | . | . | TRBV7-9
CASGNGTSSYNEQFF | TGTGCTAGTGGTAATGGGACTAGCTCCTACAATGAGCAGTTCTTC | TRBJ2-1 | . | TRBD2 | TRBV12-5
CASSIPGTRQETQYF | TGTGCCAGCAGCATACCGGGGACTAGACAAGAGACCCAGTACTTC | TRBJ2-5 | few | TRBD2 | TRBV5-6
CASSLTTSYNEQFF | TGTGCCAGCAGTCTTACGACTAGCTACAATGAGCAGTTCTTC | TRBJ2-1 | . | . | TRBV6-6
CASSYGQGNTEAFF | TGTGCCAGCAGTTACGGGCAGGGGAACACTGAAGCTTTCTTT | TRBJ1-1 | . | . | TRBV6-5
CASSLVAGLTYNEQFF | TGCGCCAGCAGCTTGGTCGCGGGGTTAACCTACAATGAGCAGTTCTTC | TRBJ2-1 | . | . | TRBV5-1
CASTYRATDEQYF | TGTGCCAGCACCTACAGGGCGACGGACGAGCAGTACTTC | TRBJ2-7 | . | . | TRBV28
CASSQDPGVSYEQYF | TGCGCCAGCAGCCAAGATCCGGGGGTATCCTACGAGCAGTACTTC | TRBJ2-7 | once | . | TRBV4-1
CATGAGNEQYF | TGTGCCACCGGGGCGGGGAACGAGCAGTACTTC | TRBJ2-7 | once | . | TRBV15
CASSLHLNWDIQYF | TGTGCCAGCAGCCTACACCTAAATTGGGACATTCAGTACTTC | TRBJ2-4 | . | . | TRBV5-8
CAWSVLGLAGGPNEQYF | TGTGCCTGGAGTGTACTCGGACTAGCGGGAGGGCCTAACGAGCAGTACTTC | TRBJ2-7 | . | TRBD2 | TRBV30
CASTVGGSRGDTQYF | TGTGCCAGCACCGTGGGTGGGTCTCGGGGAGATACGCAGTATTTT | TRBJ2-3 | . | . | TRBV6-1
CASSATRVEQFF | TGTGCCAGCAGCGCTACGAGGGTTGAGCAGTTCTTC | TRBJ2-1 | . | . | TRBV6-1
CASSYRQGARGEQYF | TGTGCCAGCAGTTACCGACAGGGGGCTAGGGGCGAGCAGTACTTC | TRBJ2-7 | . | TRBD1 | TRBV6-5
CASSSGDRQGEQFF | TGTGCCAGCAGCTCCGGAGACCGCCAGGGGGAGCAGTTCTTC | TRBJ2-1 | . | . | TRBV7-9
CASSLPGTRGAGELFF | TGTGCCAGTAGTTTACCCGGGACTAGGGGGGCCGGGGAGCTGTTTTTT | TRBJ2-2 | . | TRBD2 | TRBV19
CATSSPEGGSYNEQFF | TGTGCCACCAGCAGCCCCGAAGGGGGATCCTACAATGAGCAGTTCTTC | TRBJ2-1 | once | . | TRBV15
CASSFTSGRLSGEQYF | TGTGCCAGCAGCTTTACAAGCGGGAGGCTCTCCGGCGAGCAGTACTTC | TRBJ2-7 | . | TRBD2 | TRBV7-2
CASSLTGIGNQPQHF | TGTGCCAGCAGCTTAACCGGCATTGGCAATCAGCCCCAGCATTTT | TRBJ1-5 | . | . | TRBV7-8
CASSLTGGPLNEQYF | TGTGCCAGCAGCTTAACAGGGGGCCCCTTAAACGAGCAGTACTTC | TRBJ2-7 | once | TRBD1 | TRBV5-4
CASSLGSTGRLYGYTF | TGCGCCAGCAGCTTGGGGTCGACAGGGAGGCTGTATGGCTACACCTTC | TRBJ1-2 | . | TRBD1 | TRBV5-1
CASSFGQQLSEAFF | TGTGCCAGCAGTTTTGGACAGCAACTCTCTGAAGCTTTCTTT | TRBJ1-1 | once | . | TRBV28
CASSHDSYEQYF | TGTGCCAGCAGTCATGACAGCTACGAGCAGTACTTC | TRBJ2-7 | . | . | TRBV28
CASSQDGQSGELFF | TGCGCCAGCAGCCAAGATGGACAGTCCGGGGAGCTGTTTTTT | TRBJ2-2 | once | . | TRBV4-3
CASSKTEVYGYTF | TGTGCCAGTAGCAAGACGGAAGTCTATGGCTACACCTTC | TRBJ1-2 | . | . | TRBV19
CSVRPGNTGELFF | TGCAGCGTCAGGCCGGGGAACACCGGGGAGCTGTTTTTT | TRBJ2-2 | . | . | TRBV29-1
CAWSGVLRGEQYF | TGTGCCTGGAGCGGGGTACTCAGGGGGGAGCAGTACTTC | TRBJ2-7 | . | TRBD1 | TRBV30
CSVEGQDRETQYF | TGCAGCGTTGAGGGTCAGGACAGGGAGACCCAGTACTTC | TRBJ2-5 | . | TRBD1 | TRBV29-1
CASSTRPTSFSYNEQFF | TGTGCCAGCAGCACACGCCCCACTAGCTTCTCCTACAATGAGCAGTTCTTC | TRBJ2-1 | . | . | TRBV9
CASSGQPSNTGELFF | TGTGCCAGCAGTGGACAGCCATCGAACACCGGGGAGCTGTTTTTT | TRBJ2-2 | . | . | TRBV6-1